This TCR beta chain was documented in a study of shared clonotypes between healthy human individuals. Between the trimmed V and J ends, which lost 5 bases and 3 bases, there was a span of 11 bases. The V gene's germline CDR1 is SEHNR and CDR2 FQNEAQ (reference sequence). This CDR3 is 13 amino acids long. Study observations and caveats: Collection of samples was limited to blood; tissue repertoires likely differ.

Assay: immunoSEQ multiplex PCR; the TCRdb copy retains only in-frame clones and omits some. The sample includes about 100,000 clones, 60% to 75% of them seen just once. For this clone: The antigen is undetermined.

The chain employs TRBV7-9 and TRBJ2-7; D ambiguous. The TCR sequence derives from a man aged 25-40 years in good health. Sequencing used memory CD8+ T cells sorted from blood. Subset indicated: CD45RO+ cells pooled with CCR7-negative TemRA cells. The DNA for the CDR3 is TGTGCCAGCAGCCCTCCTCCGAGCTACGAGCAGTACTTC. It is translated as CASSPPPSYEQYF.